Listed below are T cell receptor beta chains from one sample, sequenced in a study of graft-versus-host responses after intestinal transplantation. The table came from immunoSEQ multiplex PCR; TCRdb's copy has only in-frame clones and leaves some out. The sample records about 98,000 clones, 86% being singletons. The sequencing here drew on PBMCs, taken 255 days after intestinal transplant. The receptors stem from a human patient who received an intestinal transplant, so some T cells may come from the graft donor. The CDR3 runs from the conserved cysteine through the conserved F or W. Fields, in order: CDR3 length, V gene, J gene, clone size, D gene, CDR3 protein, CDR3 DNA. D genes are given only for firm matches. Size values are once, few and many counts, or a class for expanded clones, and some rows have none.

14	TRBV28	TRBJ1-5	-	-	CASTLSTGYQPQHF	TGTGCCAGCACCCTATCCACAGGGTATCAGCCCCAGCATTTT
13	TRBV5-6	TRBJ1-4	-	TRBD1	CAGSWDRGLKLFF	TGTGCCGGCAGCTGGGACAGGGGGCTGAAACTGTTTTTT
15	TRBV19	TRBJ1-5	-	-	CASSTSRVRNQPQHF	TGTGCCAGTAGTACCTCCAGGGTCCGCAATCAGCCCCAGCATTTT
15	TRBV2	TRBJ1-5	-	-	CASSEAFRGEQPQHF	TGTGCCAGCAGTGAAGCTTTCAGGGGAGAACAGCCCCAGCATTTT
15	TRBV5-4	TRBJ2-7	once	-	CASSLGRTVTYEQYF	TGTGCCAGCAGCTTGGGGCGGACTGTTACCTACGAGCAGTACTTC
15	TRBV6-1	TRBJ2-7	-	-	CASSERMSAGGEQYF	TGTGCCAGCAGTGAAAGAATGAGTGCCGGAGGAGAGCAGTACTTC
14	TRBV28	TRBJ1-1	-	-	CASSLASIGTEAFF	TGTGCCAGCAGTTTGGCATCTATCGGCACTGAAGCTTTCTTT
13	TRBV28	TRBJ1-1	many	TRBD1	CASSFAGGTEAFF	TGTGCCAGCAGTTTTGCAGGGGGCACTGAAGCTTTCTTT
14	TRBV27	TRBJ1-1	-	-	CASSLRSGTTEAFF	TGTGCCAGCAGTTTGCGCAGTGGTACCACTGAAGCTTTCTTT
16	TRBV7-9	TRBJ2-7	-	TRBD2	CASSLGVTAGGGEQYF	TGTGCCAGCAGCTTAGGGGTGACTGCGGGAGGGGGCGAGCAGTACTTC
15	TRBV7-2	TRBJ2-7	-	TRBD2	CASSLYGGFSYEQYF	TGTGCCAGCAGCTTATACGGGGGGTTCTCCTACGAGCAGTACTTC
13	TRBV29-1	TRBJ2-1	-	-	CSGTGSSYNEQFF	TGCAGCGGTACAGGGAGCTCCTACAATGAGCAGTTCTTC
14	TRBV7-6	TRBJ2-7	-	TRBD2	CASSSTSGSYEQYF	TGTGCCAGCAGCTCGACTAGCGGGAGCTACGAGCAGTACTTC
13	TRBV2	TRBJ2-5	-	-	CASSWGIRETQYF	TGTGCCAGCTCTTGGGGGATTAGAGAGACCCAGTACTTC
15	TRBV6-5	TRBJ2-1	-	-	CASSYTSPRPDEQFF	TGTGCCAGCAGTTACACTTCCCCCAGACCGGATGAGCAGTTCTTC